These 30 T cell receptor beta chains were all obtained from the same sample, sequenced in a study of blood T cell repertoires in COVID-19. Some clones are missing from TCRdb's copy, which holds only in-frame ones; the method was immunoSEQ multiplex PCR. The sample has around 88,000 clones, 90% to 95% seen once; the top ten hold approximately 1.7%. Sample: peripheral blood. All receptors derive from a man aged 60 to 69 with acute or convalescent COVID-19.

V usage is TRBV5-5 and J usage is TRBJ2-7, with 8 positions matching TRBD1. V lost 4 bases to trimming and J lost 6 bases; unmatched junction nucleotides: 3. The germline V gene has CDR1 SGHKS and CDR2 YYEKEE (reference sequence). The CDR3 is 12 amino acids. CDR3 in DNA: TGTGCCAGCAGCACGACAGGGGCCGAGCAGTACTTC. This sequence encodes CASSTTGAEQYF.

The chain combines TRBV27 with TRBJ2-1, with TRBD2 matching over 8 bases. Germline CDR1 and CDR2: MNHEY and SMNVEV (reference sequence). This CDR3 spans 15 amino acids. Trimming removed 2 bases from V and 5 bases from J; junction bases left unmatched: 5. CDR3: CASSLGTSGNNEQFF. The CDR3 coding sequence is TGTGCCAGCAGTTTAGGAACTAGCGGAAACAATGAGCAGTTCTTC.

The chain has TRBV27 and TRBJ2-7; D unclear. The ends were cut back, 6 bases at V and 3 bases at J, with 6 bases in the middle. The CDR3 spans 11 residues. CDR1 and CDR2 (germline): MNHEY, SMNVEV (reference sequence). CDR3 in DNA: TGTGCCAGCAGCCCTTACTACGAGCAGTACTTC. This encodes CASSPYYEQYF.

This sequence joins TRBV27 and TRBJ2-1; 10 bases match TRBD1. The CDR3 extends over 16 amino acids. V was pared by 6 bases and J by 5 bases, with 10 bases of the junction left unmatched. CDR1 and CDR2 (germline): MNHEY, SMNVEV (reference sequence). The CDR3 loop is CASRVERQGADNEQFF. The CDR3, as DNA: TGTGCCAGCAGGGTCGAGAGACAGGGGGCCGACAATGAGCAGTTCTTC.

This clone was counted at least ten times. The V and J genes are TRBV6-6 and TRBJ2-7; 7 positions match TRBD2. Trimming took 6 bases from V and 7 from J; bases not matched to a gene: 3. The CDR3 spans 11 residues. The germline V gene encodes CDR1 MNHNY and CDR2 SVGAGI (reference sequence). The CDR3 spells CASSLGGEQYF. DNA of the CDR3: TGTGCCAGCAGCCTGGGGGGGGAGCAGTACTTC.

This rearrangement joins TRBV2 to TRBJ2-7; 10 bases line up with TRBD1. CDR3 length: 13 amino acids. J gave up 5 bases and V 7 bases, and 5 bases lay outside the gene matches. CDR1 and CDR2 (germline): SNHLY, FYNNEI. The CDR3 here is CASNRDRGNEQYF. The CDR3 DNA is TGTGCCAGCAATCGGGACAGGGGAAACGAGCAGTACTTC.

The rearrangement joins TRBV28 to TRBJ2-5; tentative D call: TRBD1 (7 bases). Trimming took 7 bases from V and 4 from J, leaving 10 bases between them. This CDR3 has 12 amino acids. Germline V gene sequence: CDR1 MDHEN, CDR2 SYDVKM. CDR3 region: CASTQGGETQYF. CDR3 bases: TGTGCCAGCACCCAGGGGGGAGAGACCCAGTACTTC.

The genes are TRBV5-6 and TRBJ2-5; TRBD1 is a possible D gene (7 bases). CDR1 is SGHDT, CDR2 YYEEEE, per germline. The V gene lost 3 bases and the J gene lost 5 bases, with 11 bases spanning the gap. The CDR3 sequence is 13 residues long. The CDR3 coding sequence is TGTGCCAGCAGCTCACAGGGGAGGGAGACCCAGTACTTC. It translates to CASSSQGRETQYF.

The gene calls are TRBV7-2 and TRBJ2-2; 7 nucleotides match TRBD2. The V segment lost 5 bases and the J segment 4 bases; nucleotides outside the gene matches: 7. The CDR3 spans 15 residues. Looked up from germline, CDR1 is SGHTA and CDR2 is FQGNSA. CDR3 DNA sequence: TGTGCCAGCAGCGAGAGCGGGAAGGGCACCGGGGAGCTGTTTTTT. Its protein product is CASSESGKGTGELFF.

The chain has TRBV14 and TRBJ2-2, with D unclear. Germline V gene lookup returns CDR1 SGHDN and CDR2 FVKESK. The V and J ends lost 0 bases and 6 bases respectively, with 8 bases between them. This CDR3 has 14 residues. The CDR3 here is CASSQDSQAGELFF. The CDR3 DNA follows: TGTGCCAGCAGCCAAGATTCTCAGGCCGGGGAGCTGTTTTTT.

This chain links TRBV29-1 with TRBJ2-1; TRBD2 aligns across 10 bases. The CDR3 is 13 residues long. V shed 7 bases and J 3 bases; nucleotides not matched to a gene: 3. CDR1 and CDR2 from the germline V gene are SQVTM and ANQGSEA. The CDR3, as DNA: TGCAGCGGGCGGACTAGCGGCTACAATGAGCAGTTCTTC. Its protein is CSGRTSGYNEQFF.

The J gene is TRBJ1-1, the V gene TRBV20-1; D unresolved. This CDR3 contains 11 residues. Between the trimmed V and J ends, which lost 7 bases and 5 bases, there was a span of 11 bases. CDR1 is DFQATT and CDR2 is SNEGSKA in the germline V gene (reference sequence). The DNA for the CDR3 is TGCAGTGTGGGAGGGTATACTGAAGCTTTCTTT. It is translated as CSVGGYTEAFF.

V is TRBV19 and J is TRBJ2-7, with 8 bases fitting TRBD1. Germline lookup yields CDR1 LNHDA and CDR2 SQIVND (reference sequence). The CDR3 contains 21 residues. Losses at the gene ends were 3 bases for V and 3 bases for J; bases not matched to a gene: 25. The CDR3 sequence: CASSIPWRGTTGQGALYEQYF. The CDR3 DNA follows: TGTGCCAGTAGTATCCCCTGGCGCGGAACAACTGGCCAGGGGGCCCTCTACGAGCAGTACTTC.

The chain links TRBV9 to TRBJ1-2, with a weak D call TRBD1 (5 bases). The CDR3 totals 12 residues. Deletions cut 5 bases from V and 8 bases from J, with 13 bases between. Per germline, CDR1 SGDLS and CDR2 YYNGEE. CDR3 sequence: CASRGAWGGYTF. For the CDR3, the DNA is TGTGCCAGCAGAGGGGCCTGGGGAGGCTACACCTTC.

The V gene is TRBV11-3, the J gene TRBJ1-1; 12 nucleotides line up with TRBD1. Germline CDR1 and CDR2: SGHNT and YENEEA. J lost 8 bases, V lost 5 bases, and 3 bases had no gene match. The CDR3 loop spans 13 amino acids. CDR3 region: CASSPGTGGEAFF. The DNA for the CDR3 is TGTGCCAGCAGCCCTGGGACAGGGGGCGAAGCTTTCTTT.

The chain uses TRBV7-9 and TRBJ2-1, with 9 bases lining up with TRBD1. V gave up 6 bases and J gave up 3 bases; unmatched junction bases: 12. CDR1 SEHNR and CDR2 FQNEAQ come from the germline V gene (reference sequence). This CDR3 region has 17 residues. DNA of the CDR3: TGTGCCAGCAGTCGGACAGGGGTAGAGAGGGGCTACAATGAGCAGTTCTTC. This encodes CASSRTGVERGYNEQFF.

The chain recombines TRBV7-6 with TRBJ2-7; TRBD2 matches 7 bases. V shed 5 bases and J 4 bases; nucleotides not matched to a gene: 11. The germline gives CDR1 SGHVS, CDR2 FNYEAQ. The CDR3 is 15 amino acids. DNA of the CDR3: TGTGCCAGCAGCCCAGCGGGGAGGGAAGGATACGAGCAGTACTTC. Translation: CASSPAGREGYEQYF.

This CDR3 is CASSPSSSASREQYF. The CDR3 region has the DNA TGTGCCAGCAGCCCTTCATCTAGCGCCTCGAGAGAGCAGTACTTC. This chain joins TRBV4-2 and TRBJ2-7; TRBD2 might be the D (6 bases). This CDR3 is 15 amino acids long. Germline CDR1 reads LGHNA; CDR2 reads YNFKEQ. Trimming removed 4 bases from V and 7 bases from J, with 20 bases in between.

The CDR3 region is CASSRSHSGTYEQYF. CDR3 DNA: TGCGCCAGCAGCCGATCACATAGCGGCACCTACGAGCAGTACTTC. V and J are TRBV4-3 and TRBJ2-7; a weak D match, TRBD2 (6 bases). The germline gives CDR1 LGHNA, CDR2 YSLEER. The CDR3 runs 15 residues. The V gene lost 4 bases and the J gene lost 2 bases, with 15 bases spanning the gap.

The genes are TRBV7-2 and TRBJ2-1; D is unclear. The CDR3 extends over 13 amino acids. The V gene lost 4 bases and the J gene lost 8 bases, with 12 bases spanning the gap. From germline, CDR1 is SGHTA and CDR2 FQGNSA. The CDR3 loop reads CASSSLYSYEQFF. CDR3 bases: TGTGCCAGCAGCTCCCTCTATAGTTATGAGCAGTTCTTC.

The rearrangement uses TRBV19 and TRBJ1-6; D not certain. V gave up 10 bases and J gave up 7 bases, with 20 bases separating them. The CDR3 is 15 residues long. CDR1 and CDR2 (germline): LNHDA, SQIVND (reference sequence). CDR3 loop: CATQIQRTENSPLHF. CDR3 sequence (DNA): TGTGCCACCCAAATACAGCGGACGGAAAATTCACCCCTCCACTTT.

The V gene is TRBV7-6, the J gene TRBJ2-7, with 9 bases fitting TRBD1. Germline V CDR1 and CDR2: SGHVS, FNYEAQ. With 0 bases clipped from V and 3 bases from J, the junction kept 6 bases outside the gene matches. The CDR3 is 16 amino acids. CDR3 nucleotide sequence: TGTGCCAGCAGCTTAGCCCACCCGACAGGGGGCTACGAGCAGTACTTC. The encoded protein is CASSLAHPTGGYEQYF.

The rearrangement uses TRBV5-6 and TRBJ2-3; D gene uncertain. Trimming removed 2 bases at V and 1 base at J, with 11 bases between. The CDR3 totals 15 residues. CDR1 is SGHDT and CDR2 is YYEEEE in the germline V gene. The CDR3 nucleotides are TGTGCCAGCAGCTTTGGGCCGGCTGGCACAGATACGCAGTATTTT. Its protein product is CASSFGPAGTDTQYF. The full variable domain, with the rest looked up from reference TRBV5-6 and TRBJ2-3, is DAGVTQSPTHLIKTRGQQVTLRCSPKSGHDTVSWYQQALGQGPQFIFQYYEEEERQRGNFPDRFSGHQFPNYSSELNVNALLLGDSALYLCASSFGPAGTDTQYFGPGTRLTVL.

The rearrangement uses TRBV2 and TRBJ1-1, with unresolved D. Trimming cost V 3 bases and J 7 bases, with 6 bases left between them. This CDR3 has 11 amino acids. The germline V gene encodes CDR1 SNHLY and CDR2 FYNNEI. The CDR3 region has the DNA TGTGCCAGCAGTGATAACGGTGAAGCTTTCTTT. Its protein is CASSDNGEAFF.

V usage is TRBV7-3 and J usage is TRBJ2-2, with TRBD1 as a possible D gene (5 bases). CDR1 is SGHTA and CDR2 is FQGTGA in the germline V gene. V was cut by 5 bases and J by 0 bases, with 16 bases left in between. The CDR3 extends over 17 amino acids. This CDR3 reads CASSPSWQGTNTGELFF. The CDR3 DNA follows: TGTGCCAGCAGCCCGTCATGGCAGGGAACGAACACCGGGGAGCTGTTTTTT.

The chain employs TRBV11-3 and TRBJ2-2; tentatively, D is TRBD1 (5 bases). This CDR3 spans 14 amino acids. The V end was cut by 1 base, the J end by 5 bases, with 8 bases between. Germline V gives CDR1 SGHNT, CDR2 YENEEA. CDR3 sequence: CASSLGSGTGELFF. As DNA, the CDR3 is TGTGCCAGCAGCTTAGGGTCAGGGACCGGGGAGCTGTTTTTT. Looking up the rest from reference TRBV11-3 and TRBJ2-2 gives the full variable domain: EAGVVQSPRYKIIEKKQPVAFWCNPISGHNTLYWYLQNLGQGPELLIRYENEEAVDDSQLPKDRFSAERLKGVDSTLKIQPAELGDSAVYLCASSLGSGTGELFFGEGSRLTVL.

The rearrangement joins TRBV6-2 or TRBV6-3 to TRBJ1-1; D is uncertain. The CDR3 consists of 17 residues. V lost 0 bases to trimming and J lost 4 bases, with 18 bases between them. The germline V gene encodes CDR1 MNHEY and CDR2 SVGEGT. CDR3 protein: CASSYSAQTSWATEAFF. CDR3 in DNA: TGTGCCAGCAGTTACTCTGCTCAGACAAGCTGGGCCACTGAAGCTTTCTTT.

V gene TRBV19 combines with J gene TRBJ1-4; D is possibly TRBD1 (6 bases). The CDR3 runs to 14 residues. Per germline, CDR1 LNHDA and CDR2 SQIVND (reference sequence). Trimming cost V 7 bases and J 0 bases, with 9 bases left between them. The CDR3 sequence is CASTRQATNEKLFF. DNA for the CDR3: TGTGCCAGTACCCGACAGGCAACTAATGAAAAACTGTTTTTT.

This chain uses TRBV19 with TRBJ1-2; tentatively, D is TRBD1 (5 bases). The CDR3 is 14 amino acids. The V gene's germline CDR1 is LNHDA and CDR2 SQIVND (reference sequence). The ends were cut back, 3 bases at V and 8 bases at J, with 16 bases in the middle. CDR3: CASSISGAKGGYTF. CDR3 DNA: TGTGCCAGTAGTATTTCGGGAGCAAAGGGGGGCTACACCTTC.

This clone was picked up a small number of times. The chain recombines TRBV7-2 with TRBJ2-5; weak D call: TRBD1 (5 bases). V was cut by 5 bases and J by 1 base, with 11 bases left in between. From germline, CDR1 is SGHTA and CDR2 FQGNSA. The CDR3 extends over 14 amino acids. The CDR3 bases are TGTGCCAGCAGCAAAGTAGGGGCCCAAGAGACCCAGTACTTC. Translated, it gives CASSKVGAQETQYF.